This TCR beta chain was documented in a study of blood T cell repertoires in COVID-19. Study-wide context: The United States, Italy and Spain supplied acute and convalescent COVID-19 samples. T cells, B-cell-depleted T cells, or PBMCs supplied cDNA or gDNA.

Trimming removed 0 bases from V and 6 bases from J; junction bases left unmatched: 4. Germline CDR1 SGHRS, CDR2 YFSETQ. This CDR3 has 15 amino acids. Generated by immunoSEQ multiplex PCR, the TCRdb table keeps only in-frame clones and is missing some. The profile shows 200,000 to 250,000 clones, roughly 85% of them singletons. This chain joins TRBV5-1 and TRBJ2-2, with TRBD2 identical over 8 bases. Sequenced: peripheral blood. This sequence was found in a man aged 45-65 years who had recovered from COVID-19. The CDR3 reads CASSLVAGRPGELFF. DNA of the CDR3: TGCGCCAGCAGCTTGGTAGCGGGAAGACCCGGGGAGCTGTTTTTT.